This TCR beta chain was recorded in a study of blood T cell repertoires in COVID-19. Study summary: Acute and convalescent COVID-19 specimens originated in the United States, Italy and Spain. PBMCs, B-cell-depleted T cells, or T cells provided the cDNA or gDNA that made up the material.

Per the original data handling: Counts of nucleated cells, estimated from reference gene primer amplification, were obtained. TCRdb keeps only in-frame clones here, not all; method: immunoSEQ multiplex PCR. The D gene and trimming were derived from the DNA, and the V and J assignments and clone size from that table. Here the sample spans 200,000 to 250,000 clones, around 80% being singletons. Germline loops: CDR1 SNHLY, CDR2 FYNNEI. V was clipped by 7 bases and J by 6 bases, with 13 bases between them. The CDR3 loop spans 13 amino acids. This chain connects TRBV2 to TRBJ1-5; D possibly corresponds to TRBD1 (6 bases). Sequences were obtained from peripheral blood. This sequence was found in a human donor in a cohort sampled during active COVID-19. The CDR3 nucleotides are TGTGCCAGCAACCTACAGGGAATTCAGCCCCAGCATTTT. This encodes CASNLQGIQPQHF.